Listed below are T cell receptor beta chains from one sample, sequenced in a study of blood T cell repertoires in COVID-19. Assay: immunoSEQ multiplex PCR; the TCRdb copy retains only in-frame clones and omits some. Altogether roughly 280,000 clones are present, around 84% being singletons, with the ten largest covering 5.2%. What was sequenced was peripheral blood. These receptors were obtained from a woman aged 55-69 years with COVID-19, enrolled during active disease. The CDR3 runs from the conserved cysteine through the conserved F or W. D genes are given only for firm matches. Where a row states a size, it is once, few, many or the class of an expanded clone; other rows omit it.

>17|-|TRBV6-2/TRBV6-3|TRBJ2-6|-
TGTGCCAGCAGTTTTAATCAAGCAGGCCTCTGGGCCAACGTCCTGACTTTC
CASSFNQAGLWANVLTF
>15|-|TRBV4-3|TRBJ1-4|-
TGCGCCAGCAGCCAAGATGGGACTGGATATGAAAAACTGTTTTTT
CASSQDGTGYEKLFF
>16|once|TRBV19|TRBJ1-5|-
TGTGCCAGTAGCCCCTTCGGGGATACTAGCAATCAGCCCCAGCATTTT
CASSPFGDTSNQPQHF
>11|-|TRBV28|TRBJ1-1|TRBD1
TGTGCCAGCAGTTCAGTACAGGGGGCTTTCTTT
CASSSVQGAFF
>16|-|TRBV30|TRBJ2-2|TRBD2
TGTGCCTGGAGGGGACTAGCGGGAGCGTACACCGGGGAGCTGTTTTTT
CAWRGLAGAYTGELFF
>16|-|TRBV28|TRBJ2-1|-
TGTGCCAGCAGTTTAATCACTAGCTCTATATACAATGAGCAGTTCTTC
CASSLITSSIYNEQFF
>17|-|TRBV13|TRBJ1-2|-
TGTGCCAGCAGCTTAGGCCACGAGAGGGGGAACCGCTATGGCTACACCTTC
CASSLGHERGNRYGYTF
>13|-|TRBV6-1|TRBJ1-1|-
TGTGCCAGCAGTGAATCAGGCAGAGATGAAGCTTTCTTT
CASSESGRDEAFF
>16|-|TRBV7-2|TRBJ2-1|TRBD2
TGTGCCAGCAGCCCAAAACGGGGACTAGGTTTGAATGAGCAGTTCTTC
CASSPKRGLGLNEQFF
>14|-|TRBV19|TRBJ1-2|TRBD1
TGTGCCAGTAGCCGGGACAGGGGGAACTATGGCTACACCTTC
CASSRDRGNYGYTF
>14|-|TRBV5-1|TRBJ1-2|TRBD1
TGCGCCAGCAGCCCCCCGGGACAGACCTATGGCTACACCTTC
CASSPPGQTYGYTF
>13|once|TRBV15|TRBJ1-1|-
TGTGCCACCAGCAGGGACAGCAACAGCGAAGCTTTCTTT
CATSRDSNSEAFF
>17|-|TRBV4-1|TRBJ2-3|-
TGCGCCAGCAGCCAAGATAGGGGGACATTTGGCACAGATACGCAGTATTTT
CASSQDRGTFGTDTQYF
>16|-|TRBV29-1|TRBJ2-7|TRBD2
TGCAGCGTTGCGCCCCACCCTAGCGGGAGGGCTTACGAGCAGTACTTC
CSVAPHPSGRAYEQYF
>13|once|TRBV29-1|TRBJ1-2|TRBD1
TGCAGCGTTGAAGGGCGACAGGGGGGTGGCTACACCTTC
CSVEGRQGGGYTF
>16|once|TRBV12-5|TRBJ1-1|-
TGTGCTAGTGGTTTGGTACTGGCGGGGCTGGGCACTGAAGCTTTCTTT
CASGLVLAGLGTEAFF